A single sample gave rise to the 27 T cell receptor beta chains below, sequenced in a study of PD-L1 blockade in urothelial cancer. The time point: pretreatment peripheral blood. Some clones are missing from TCRdb's copy, which holds only in-frame ones; the method was immunoSEQ multiplex PCR. The sample shows about 95,000 clones, about nine tenths of them seen only once. The sequences come from PBMCs, collected around atezolizumab (anti-PD-L1) treatment. These receptor sequences come from a man aged 55 to 70 with urothelial cancer.

The chain employs TRBV4-1 and TRBJ2-7; possibly TRBD1 for D (6 bases). Trimming cost V 5 bases and J 4 bases, with 9 bases left between them. The CDR3 extends over 12 amino acids. Germline V gene lookup returns CDR1 MGHRA and CDR2 YSYEKL. Here the CDR3 reads CASSTRGYEQYF. DNA of the CDR3: TGCGCCAGCAGCACGAGGGGGTACGAGCAGTACTTC.

The chain has TRBV5-1 and TRBJ2-1; 14 bases map to TRBD2. The CDR3 contains 15 residues. Germline trimming cut 4 bases from V and 8 bases from J; bases unmatched to any gene: 5. CDR1 and CDR2 from the germline V gene are SGHRS and YFSETQ. The CDR3 spells CASSTGLAGAYEQFF. The DNA for the CDR3 is TGCGCCAGCAGCACGGGACTAGCGGGAGCCTATGAGCAGTTCTTC.

This rearrangement joins TRBV30 to TRBJ2-7; 9 positions match TRBD1. The CDR3 consists of 15 residues. The trim removed 4 bases at V and 1 base at J, leaving 8 bases unmatched. Germline loops: CDR1 GTSNPN, CDR2 SVGIG (reference sequence). The CDR3 sequence: CAWNPGTGKSYEQYF. The CDR3 DNA reads as TGTGCCTGGAACCCTGGGACAGGGAAATCCTACGAGCAGTACTTC.

V is TRBV18 and J is TRBJ1-5, with 8 positions matching TRBD1. The CDR3 has 15 amino acids. Germline CDR1 is KGHSH and CDR2 is LQKENI. J was trimmed by 6 bases and V by 3 bases; bases with no gene match: 7. For the CDR3, the DNA is TGTGCCAGCTCACCGGGACAGGAGGGGATTCAGCCCCAGCATTTT. Encoded protein: CASSPGQEGIQPQHF.

This chain links TRBV6-1 with TRBJ2-3; D is unresolved. Germline V gives CDR1 MNHNS, CDR2 SASEGT. The CDR3 extends over 17 amino acids. V gave up 2 bases and J gave up 8 bases, with 23 bases separating them. CDR3 sequence: CASSENLPMPGFGTQYF. In DNA, the CDR3 is TGTGCCAGCAGTGAAAATCTCCCGATGCCCGGTTTTGGTACGCAGTATTTT.

The chain joins TRBV9 to TRBJ2-6; D gene ambiguous. This CDR3 is 15 amino acids long. Germline-derived CDR1 and CDR2 are SGDLS and YYNGEE. Trimming stripped 0 bases from V and 4 bases from J, with 8 bases between. CDR3 sequence (DNA): TGTGCCAGCAGCGTAGCCGGGTCCGGGGCCAACGTCCTGACTTTC. It specifies CASSVAGSGANVLTF.

The rearrangement links TRBV5-1 to TRBJ2-5, with a possible D match to TRBD2 (6 bases). V was pared by 0 bases and J by 9 bases, with 15 bases between. This CDR3 spans 14 amino acids. CDR1 SGHRS and CDR2 YFSETQ come from the germline V gene. The chain's CDR3 is CASSLETSLGAQYF. CDR3 sequence (DNA): TGCGCCAGCAGCTTGGAGACTAGTCTGGGGGCCCAGTACTTC.

For this clone: This CDR3 is also generated by other DNA sequences in the sample. V usage is TRBV28 and J usage is TRBJ1-2, with TRBD1 identical over 12 bases. Germline V gene data show CDR1 as MDHEN and CDR2 as SYDVKM. V lost 3 bases to trimming and J lost 5 bases; unmatched junction nucleotides: 4. The CDR3 runs to 15 residues. CDR3 in DNA: TGTGCCAGCAGTTTCGGGACAGGGGGCGGGTATGGCTACACCTTC. Translated: CASSFGTGGGYGYTF.

There are a few counts of this clone. The chain carries TRBV4-2 and TRBJ1-3, with 9 bases lining up with TRBD1. CDR3 length: 18 residues. Germline V gene sequence: CDR1 LGHNA, CDR2 YNFKEQ. V trimming: 0 bases; J trimming: 5 bases; junction bases outside the gene matches: 11. The CDR3 protein is CASSQDRPLGTGRNTIYF. The CDR3 DNA follows: TGTGCCAGCAGCCAAGATCGGCCCCTTGGGACAGGGAGAAACACCATATATTTT.

The V and J genes are TRBV7-8 and TRBJ1-3; 9 bases fit TRBD1. CDR3 length equals 15 residues. V lost 3 bases, J lost 4 bases, and 4 bases stayed unmatched. In germline, CDR1 is SGHVS, CDR2 FQNEAQ. The CDR3 nucleotides read TGTGCCAGCAGCTTCGGGACAGGGCCAGGAAACACCATATATTTT. It translates to CASSFGTGPGNTIYF.

The chain joins TRBV11-3 to TRBJ1-3; D is perhaps TRBD1 (6 bases). The ends were cut back, 5 bases at V and 0 bases at J, with 11 bases in the middle. CDR3 length: 15 amino acids. CDR1 and CDR2 from the germline V gene are SGHNT and YENEEA. CDR3 nucleotides: TGTGCCAGCAGCCGGGGGGGCCTCTCTGGAAACACCATATATTTT. Its translation is CASSRGGLSGNTIYF.

This clone turned up a few times. V and J are TRBV14 and TRBJ1-2; the D is unclear. This CDR3 spans 15 amino acids. V shed 4 bases and J shed 2 bases, with 14 bases lying between them. Germline values: CDR1 SGHDN, CDR2 FVKESK. The CDR3 DNA is TGTGCCAGCAGCCGCGGGTTAACGGGGAACTATGGCTACACCTTC. Translating gives CASSRGLTGNYGYTF.

The rearrangement links TRBV28 to TRBJ1-5, with a possible D match to TRBD1 (5 bases). Germline V gene data show CDR1 as MDHEN and CDR2 as SYDVKM. Trimming removed 5 bases at V and 0 bases at J, with 20 bases between. CDR3 length: 18 amino acids. CDR3 residues: CASSPPGGFGYSNQPQHF. The CDR3 DNA reads TGTGCCAGCAGTCCCCCCGGGGGGTTCGGATATAGCAATCAGCCCCAGCATTTT.

V and J are TRBV18 and TRBJ2-5; possibly TRBD1 for D (6 bases). The V end was cut by 8 bases, the J end by 4 bases, with 17 bases between. In germline, CDR1 is KGHSH, CDR2 LQKENI. The CDR3 runs 14 residues. The CDR3 nucleotides are TGTGCCAGCCGGGTCGATCAGGGGAGAGAGACCCAGTACTTC. Encoded protein: CASRVDQGRETQYF.

This clone was seen a single time. The chain couples TRBV28 to TRBJ2-1; TRBD2 agrees at 13 bases. Germline values: CDR1 MDHEN, CDR2 SYDVKM. The V segment lost 3 bases and the J segment 6 bases; nucleotides outside the gene matches: 5. The CDR3 spans 16 residues. CDR3 sequence reads: CASSFAGTSGINEQFF. The CDR3 DNA reads TGTGCCAGCAGTTTCGCCGGGACTAGCGGGATCAATGAGCAGTTCTTC.

CDR3 in amino acids: CASSWPTGSVAGYTF. CDR3 DNA: TGTGCCAGCAGTTGGCCAACAGGGTCGGTCGCTGGCTACACCTTC. This chain joins TRBV6-6 and TRBJ1-2; perhaps TRBD1 as D (6 bases). This CDR3 is 15 amino acids long. The germline CDR1 and CDR2 sequences are MNHNY and SVGAGI (reference sequence). Trimming cost V 4 bases and J 7 bases, with 19 bases left between them.

CDR3 bases: TGTGCCAGCAGCCACCCTCCCGGGACTAATGAAAAACTGTTTTTT. Translating gives CASSHPPGTNEKLFF. The chain uses TRBV16 and TRBJ1-4; D gene unclear. With 3 bases removed from V and 2 bases from J, the gap between germline ends came to 10 bases. The CDR3 length is 15 residues. Germline V lookup: CDR1 KGHSY, CDR2 FQNENV. The complete variable domain, with remaining parts taken from reference TRBV16 and TRBJ1-4, reads GEEVAQTPKHLVRGEGQKAKLYCAPIKGHSYVFWYQQVLKNEFKFLISFQNENVFDETGMPKERFSAKCLPNSPCSLEIQATKLEDSAVYFCASSHPPGTNEKLFFGSGTQLSVL.

The genes are TRBV19 and TRBJ2-7; TRBD1 matches at 7 bases. This CDR3 is built from 16 residues. The junction had 11 bases not matched to a gene; V was cut back by 4 bases and J by 2 bases. Germline-derived CDR1 and CDR2 are LNHDA and SQIVND (reference sequence). CDR3 amino acids: CASSSPQDRSTYEQYF. The DNA for the CDR3 is TGTGCCAGTAGTAGCCCACAGGACAGGTCAACCTACGAGCAGTACTTC.

The J gene is TRBJ2-7, the V gene TRBV28, with no clear D. V was shortened by 1 base and J by 2 bases, with 12 bases between the two germline ends. This CDR3 contains 15 residues. Germline loops: CDR1 MDHEN, CDR2 SYDVKM. CDR3 region: CASSLSAGLTYEQYF. The CDR3 coding sequence is TGTGCCAGCAGTTTATCGGCAGGTTTGACCTACGAGCAGTACTTC.

The chain couples TRBV27 to TRBJ2-7, with 9 bases lining up with TRBD2. CDR1 is MNHEY, CDR2 SMNVEV, per germline (reference sequence). The CDR3 has 18 amino acids. Losses at the gene ends were 4 bases for V and 0 bases for J; bases not matched to a gene: 13. The CDR3 reads CASSSFGSGGPSSYEQYF. CDR3 sequence (DNA): TGTGCCAGCAGTTCATTCGGTAGCGGGGGCCCGAGCTCCTACGAGCAGTACTTC.

This rearrangement joins TRBV10-2 to TRBJ2-2, with 7 nucleotides matching TRBD2. The CDR3 length is 14 residues. The germline gives CDR1 WSHSY, CDR2 SAAADI. V dropped 7 bases and J dropped 7; count of bases not matched to a gene: 9. The CDR3 is CASKPSGNFGELFF. DNA for the CDR3: TGCGCCAGCAAACCGAGCGGGAATTTCGGGGAGCTGTTTTTT.

The chain uses TRBV9 and TRBJ2-1; 7 bases are shared with TRBD2. CDR3 size: 16 residues. Germline CDR1 and CDR2: SGDLS and YYNGEE. V lost 0 bases to trimming and J lost 5 bases; unmatched junction nucleotides: 8. This chain's CDR3 is CASSVEPGGPHNEQFF. The CDR3, as DNA: TGTGCCAGCAGCGTAGAACCGGGAGGACCCCACAATGAGCAGTTCTTC. The whole variable domain, remainder taken from reference TRBV9 and TRBJ2-1, is DSGVTQTPKHLITATGQRVTLRCSPRSGDLSVYWYQQSLDQGLQFLIQYYNGEERAKGNILERFSAQQFPDLHSELNLSSLELGDSALYFCASSVEPGGPHNEQFFGPGTRLTVL.

V gene TRBV30 combines with J gene TRBJ1-4, with TRBD1 identical over 9 bases. J gave up 2 bases and V 5 bases, and 9 bases lay outside the gene matches. This CDR3 region has 16 residues. CDR1 and CDR2 (germline): GTSNPN, SVGIG (reference sequence). CDR3 region: CAWARTGEVTNEKLFF. CDR3 DNA sequence: TGTGCCTGGGCCCGGACAGGGGAGGTGACTAATGAAAAACTGTTTTTT.

The CDR3 DNA reads TGTGCCAGCAGTTTCCAGGGCATGAACACTGAAGCTTTCTTT. The encoded protein is CASSFQGMNTEAFF. This chain links TRBV28 with TRBJ1-1; perhaps TRBD1 as D (5 bases). The ends were cut back, 3 bases at V and 0 bases at J, with 8 bases in the middle. Looked up from germline, CDR1 is MDHEN and CDR2 is SYDVKM. The CDR3 runs to 14 residues. Full variable domain (remainder filled in from reference TRBV28 and TRBJ1-1): DVKVTQSSRYLVKRTGEKVFLECVQDMDHENMFWYRQDPGLGLRLIYFSYDVKMKEKGDIPEGYSVSREKKERFSLILESASTNQTSMYLCASSFQGMNTEAFFGQGTRLTVV.

This clone appeared a single time. The V gene is TRBV28, the J gene TRBJ1-1; the D is unclear. Germline CDR1 reads MDHEN; CDR2 reads SYDVKM. V lost 7 bases, J lost 5 bases, and 23 bases lay in between. CDR3 length equals 16 residues. The CDR3 loop is CASTRARGTRVTEAFF. The CDR3 DNA reads TGTGCCAGCACCAGAGCTCGGGGTACTCGGGTAACTGAAGCTTTCTTT.

V gene TRBV28 combines with J gene TRBJ2-7; 9 nucleotides match TRBD1. V lost 7 bases and J lost 5; bases outside the gene matches: 9. Germline CDR1 reads MDHEN; CDR2 reads SYDVKM. CDR3 length equals 14 residues. CDR3 coding DNA: TGTGCCAGCATCATACCGGGACAGGGCCACGAGCAGTACTTC. Translating gives CASIIPGQGHEQYF.

The chain has TRBV7-2 and TRBJ1-5; possibly TRBD1 for D (6 bases). The CDR3 totals 15 residues. CDR1 and CDR2 from the germline V gene are SGHTA and FQGNSA. The V end was cut by 3 bases, the J end by 0 bases, with 9 bases between. This CDR3 is CASSLGHLSNQPQHF. For the CDR3, the DNA is TGTGCCAGCAGCTTGGGACACCTTAGCAATCAGCCCCAGCATTTT.